These 13 T cell receptor beta chains were all obtained from the same sample, sequenced in a study of CD8 T cells in Susac syndrome. RNA, at roughly 0.5 to 1 ug, was reverse transcribed with random hexamers. A single record per CDR3 protein comes from TCRdb applying MiXCR to the immunoSEQ multiplex PCR reads. This sample has under 200,000 distinct CDR3 sequences; more than 90% occur once, and the top ten carry over 0.12%. The source material was CD4+ T cells from PBMCs. These receptors all come from a human donor in good health.

The chain uses TRBV7-2 and TRBJ2-5, with 8 bases identical to TRBD1. This CDR3 is built from 16 residues. V was clipped by 4 bases and J by 1 base; unmatched bases: 8. Looked up from germline, CDR1 is SGHTA and CDR2 is FQGNSA. Here the CDR3 DNA reads TGTGCCAGCAGCTCCCGGAGGGACAGGACCCAAGAGACCCAGTACTTC. The encoded protein is CASSSRRDRTQETQYF.

J is TRBJ1-2 and V is TRBV5-1; the D gene is possibly TRBD1 (6 bases). The germline V gene encodes CDR1 SGHRS and CDR2 YFSETQ. The CDR3 spans 17 residues. Trimming stripped 1 base from V and 4 bases from J, with 20 bases between. The CDR3 reads CASSLCGGGSTCYGYTF. In nucleotides, the CDR3 is TGCGCCAGCAGCTTGTGCGGAGGGGGGTCGACGTGCTATGGCTACACCTTC.

The genes are TRBV2 and TRBJ1-1, with D uncertain. CDR1 and CDR2 from the germline V gene are SNHLY and FYNNEI. V dropped 2 bases and J dropped 12 bases, with 13 bases sitting between them. The CDR3 is 12 residues long. CDR3: CASSERPAGTFF. CDR3 nucleotides: TGTGCCAGCAGTGAAAGGCCGGCCGGAACTTTCTTT.

V gene TRBV20-1 combines with J gene TRBJ1-1; no definite D call. Germline loops: CDR1 DFQATT, CDR2 SNEGSKA (reference sequence). V lost 3 bases and J 5 bases, leaving 13 bases between the germline ends. The CDR3 is 13 residues long. The chain's CDR3 is CSARDPIGTEAFF. The CDR3 nucleotides read TGCAGTGCTAGGGATCCAATTGGGACTGAAGCTTTCTTT.

DNA of the CDR3: TGCAGTGCTAGAAATTACCGTGACGAGCAGTACTTC. Translating it yields CSARNYRDEQYF. The chain carries TRBV20-1 and TRBJ2-7; no reliable D call. Per germline, CDR1 DFQATT and CDR2 SNEGSKA (reference sequence). This CDR3 contains 12 residues. The V and J ends lost 2 bases and 5 bases respectively, with 10 bases between them.

The chain employs TRBV7-9 and TRBJ2-3; D possibly matches TRBD1 or TRBD2 (5 bases each). Trimming stripped 2 bases from V and 3 bases from J, with 12 bases between. This CDR3 contains 15 residues. From germline, CDR1 is SEHNR and CDR2 FQNEAQ (reference sequence). The CDR3 reads CASSLSVGVTDTQYF. For the CDR3, the DNA is TGTGCCAGCAGCTTATCCGTGGGGGTTACAGATACGCAGTATTTT.

This clonotype is a singleton in its sample. The chain couples TRBV9 to TRBJ1-3; no clear D. Germline lookup yields CDR1 SGDLS and CDR2 YYNGEE. V dropped 4 bases and J dropped 8 bases, with 13 bases sitting between them. The CDR3 contains 13 residues. CDR3 residues: CASSLGEEDTIYF. DNA of the CDR3: TGTGCCAGCAGCCTGGGCGAAGAGGACACCATATATTTT.

This sequence joins TRBV29-1 and TRBJ2-5; tentatively, D is TRBD1 or TRBD2 (7 bases each). Germline V gene lookup returns CDR1 SQVTM and CDR2 ANQGSEA. The CDR3 consists of 12 residues. V was shortened by 7 bases and J by 4 bases, with 13 bases between the two germline ends. DNA for the CDR3: TGCAGCGCCCAGGGGGGGGCAGAGACCCAGTACTTC. Translation: CSAQGGAETQYF.

The chain links TRBV7-2 to TRBJ2-7, with TRBD1 matching over 9 bases. Germline V gene lookup returns CDR1 SGHTA and CDR2 FQGNSA. After removal of 1 base from V and 6 bases from J, the junction contained 10 bases not matched to a gene. The CDR3 length is 16 residues. The CDR3 loop is CASSLVGTGSYSEQYF. For the CDR3, the DNA is TGTGCCAGCAGCTTAGTAGGGACAGGGTCGTACAGCGAGCAGTACTTC. Drawing the rest from reference TRBV7-2 and TRBJ2-7, the complete variable domain is GAGVSQSPSNKVTEKGKDVELRCDPISGHTALYWYRQSLGQGLEFLIYFQGNSAPDKSGLPSDRFSAERTGGSVSTLTIQRTQQEDSAVYLCASSLVGTGSYSEQYFGPGTRLTVT.

The sample holds one count of this clonotype. This rearrangement joins TRBV19 to TRBJ2-1; 9 positions match TRBD2. The length of the CDR3 is 15 residues. Unmatched junction bases numbered 10, after V lost 5 bases and J lost 8 bases. Per germline, CDR1 LNHDA and CDR2 SQIVND (reference sequence). CDR3 sequence: CASSVMAGGPDEQFF. The CDR3 DNA follows: TGTGCCAGTAGTGTCATGGCGGGGGGGCCCGATGAGCAGTTCTTC. The entire variable domain, with the rest obtained from reference TRBV19 and TRBJ2-1, is as follows: DGGITQSPKYLFRKEGQNVTLSCEQNLNHDAMYWYRQDPGQGLRLIYYSQIVNDFQKGDIAEGYSVSREKKESFPLTVTSAQKNPTAFYLCASSVMAGGPDEQFFGPGTRLTVL.

This rearrangement joins TRBV20-1 to TRBJ2-5; D ambiguous. This CDR3 has 13 residues. Looked up from germline, CDR1 is DFQATT and CDR2 is SNEGSKA (reference sequence). Trimming shortened V by 3 bases and J by 0 bases, and 8 bases separated the two germline ends. The CDR3 DNA is TGCAGTGCTAGCCCGACACACCAAGAGACCCAGTACTTC. It encodes CSASPTHQETQYF.

CDR3 in amino acids: CSARDPQGADTQYF. The DNA for the CDR3 is TGCAGTGCTAGAGATCCCCAGGGAGCAGATACGCAGTATTTT. The genes are TRBV20-1 and TRBJ2-3, with D perhaps being TRBD1 or TRBD2 (5 bases each). This CDR3 has 14 residues. Trimming cost V 0 bases and J 4 bases, with 11 bases left between them. CDR1 and CDR2 from the germline V gene are DFQATT and SNEGSKA (reference sequence).

V and J are TRBV12-3 or TRBV12-4 and TRBJ2-1; D may be TRBD1 or TRBD2 (5 bases each). V lost 3 bases and J lost 5, with 11 bases in between. The CDR3 has 14 residues. The DNA for the CDR3 is TGTGCCAGCAGTTTGTCAGGGAGAGACAATGAGCAGTTCTTC. Its translation is CASSLSGRDNEQFF.